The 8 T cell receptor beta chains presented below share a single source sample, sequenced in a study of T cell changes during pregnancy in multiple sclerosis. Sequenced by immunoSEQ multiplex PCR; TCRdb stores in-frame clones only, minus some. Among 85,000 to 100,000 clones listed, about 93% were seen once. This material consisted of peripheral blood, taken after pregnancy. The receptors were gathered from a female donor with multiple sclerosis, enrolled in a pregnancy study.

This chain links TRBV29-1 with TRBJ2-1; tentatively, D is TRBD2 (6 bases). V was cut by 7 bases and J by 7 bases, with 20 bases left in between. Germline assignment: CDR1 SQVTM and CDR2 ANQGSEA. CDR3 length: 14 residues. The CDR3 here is CSDTDGVRGNEQFF. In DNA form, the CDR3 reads TGCAGCGATACGGACGGAGTCCGGGGGAATGAGCAGTTCTTC.

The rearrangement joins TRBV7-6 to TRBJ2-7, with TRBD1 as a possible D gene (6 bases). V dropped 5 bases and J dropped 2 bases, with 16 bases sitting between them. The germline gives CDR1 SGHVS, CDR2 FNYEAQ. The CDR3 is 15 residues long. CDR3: CASSPPPAGAYEQYF. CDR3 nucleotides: TGTGCCAGCAGCCCCCCCCCGGCAGGGGCCTACGAGCAGTACTTC.

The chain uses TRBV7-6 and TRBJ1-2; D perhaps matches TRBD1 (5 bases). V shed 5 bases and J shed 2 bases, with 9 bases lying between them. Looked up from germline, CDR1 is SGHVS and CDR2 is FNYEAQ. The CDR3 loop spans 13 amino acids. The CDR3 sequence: CASSPTENYGYTF. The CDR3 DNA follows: TGTGCCAGCAGCCCGACAGAAAACTATGGCTACACCTTC.

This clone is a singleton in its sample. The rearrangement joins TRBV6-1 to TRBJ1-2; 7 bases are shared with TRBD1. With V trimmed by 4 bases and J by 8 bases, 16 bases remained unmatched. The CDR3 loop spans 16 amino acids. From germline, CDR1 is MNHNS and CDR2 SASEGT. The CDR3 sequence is CASSGQGNGGPRGYTF. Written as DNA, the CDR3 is TGTGCCAGCAGTGGACAGGGTAACGGAGGACCCCGGGGCTACACCTTC.

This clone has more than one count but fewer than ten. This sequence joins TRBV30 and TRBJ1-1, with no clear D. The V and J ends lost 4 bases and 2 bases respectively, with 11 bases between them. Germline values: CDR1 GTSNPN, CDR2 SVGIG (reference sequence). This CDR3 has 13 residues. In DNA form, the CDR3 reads TGTGCCTGGAAACCGGGGTTTAACACTGAAGCTTTCTTT. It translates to CAWKPGFNTEAFF.

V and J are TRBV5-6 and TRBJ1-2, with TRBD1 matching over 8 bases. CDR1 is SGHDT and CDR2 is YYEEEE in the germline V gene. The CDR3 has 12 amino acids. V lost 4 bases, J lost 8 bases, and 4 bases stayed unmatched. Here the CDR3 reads CASSAGGQGYTF. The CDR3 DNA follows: TGTGCCAGCAGCGCAGGGGGCCAGGGCTACACCTTC. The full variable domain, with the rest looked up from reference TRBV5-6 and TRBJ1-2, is DAGVTQSPTHLIKTRGQQVTLRCSPKSGHDTVSWYQQALGQGPQFIFQYYEEEERQRGNFPDRFSGHQFPNYSSELNVNALLLGDSALYLCASSAGGQGYTFGSGTRLTVV.

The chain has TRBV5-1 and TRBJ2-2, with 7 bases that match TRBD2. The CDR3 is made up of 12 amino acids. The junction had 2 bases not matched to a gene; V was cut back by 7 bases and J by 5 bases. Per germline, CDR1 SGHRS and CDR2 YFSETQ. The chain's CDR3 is CASDGRTGELFF. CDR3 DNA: TGCGCCAGCGACGGGAGGACCGGGGAGCTGTTTTTT.

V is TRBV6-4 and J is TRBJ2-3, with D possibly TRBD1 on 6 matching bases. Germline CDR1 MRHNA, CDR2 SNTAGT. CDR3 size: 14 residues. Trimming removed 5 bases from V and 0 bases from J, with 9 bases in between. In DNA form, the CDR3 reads TGTGCCAGCAGTCGGGACATTAGCACAGATACGCAGTATTTT. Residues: CASSRDISTDTQYF.